A single sample gave rise to the 11 T cell receptor beta chains below, sequenced in a study of OX40 agonist ivuxolimab in advanced cancers. Assay used: immunoSEQ multiplex PCR; TCRdb lists only in-frame clones, some missing. The table records tens of thousands of clones, around nine tenths of them present only once. This specimen consisted of CD4+ or CD8+ T cells sorted from blood, obtained in a trial of the OX40 agonist ivuxolimab. The receptors derive from an adult with an advanced solid tumor such as melanoma, head and neck, liver or kidney cancer.

V gene TRBV19 combines with J gene TRBJ2-7; 9 nucleotides align to TRBD1. Germline V lookup: CDR1 LNHDA, CDR2 SQIVND (reference sequence). Unmatched junction bases numbered 3, after V lost 5 bases and J lost 4 bases. This CDR3 has 13 residues. CDR3 sequence (DNA): TGTGCCAGTAGTCAGACAGGGGGATACGAGCAGTACTTC. It specifies CASSQTGGYEQYF.

The V call is TRBV4-1, the J call TRBJ1-5; a possible D gene is TRBD1 (5 bases). Trimming took 0 bases from V and 6 from J, leaving 12 bases between them. In germline, CDR1 is MGHRA, CDR2 YSYEKL. This CDR3 is 15 amino acids long. CDR3 in amino acids: CASSQDGSGIQPQHF. Here the CDR3 DNA reads TGCGCCAGCAGCCAAGACGGGTCAGGGATTCAGCCCCAGCATTTT.

The rearrangement links TRBV6-1 to TRBJ2-7; TRBD1 is a possible D gene (6 bases). V lost 6 bases and J 6 bases, leaving 12 bases between the germline ends. Germline lookup yields CDR1 MNHNS and CDR2 SASEGT. There are 12 residues in the CDR3. CDR3: CASREQGGEQYF. The CDR3 DNA is TGTGCCAGCAGGGAACAGGGTGGCGAGCAGTACTTC.

This clone came up once. The rearrangement links TRBV10-1 to TRBJ2-2; 12 bases fit TRBD2. Trimming at V came to 1 base and at J to 1 base, leaving 1 base not matched to a gene. The V gene's germline CDR1 is WNHNN and CDR2 SYGVQD (reference sequence). This CDR3 contains 17 residues. Written as DNA, the CDR3 is TGCGCCAGCAGTGAGTGGACTAGCGGGAAGAACACCGGGGAGCTGTTTTTT. As protein: CASSEWTSGKNTGELFF.

The chain employs TRBV6-5 and TRBJ2-7; 9 bases are shared with TRBD1. J lost 2 bases, V lost 7 bases, and 6 bases had no gene match. In germline, CDR1 is MNHEY, CDR2 SVGAGI. The CDR3 has 14 amino acids. As DNA, the CDR3 is TGTGCCAGCACCCCGGGACAGGGCACCTACGAGCAGTACTTC. Translation gives CASTPGQGTYEQYF.

This CDR3 reads CASSQADRVQETQYF. The CDR3 region has the DNA TGCGCCAGCAGCCAGGCGGACAGGGTCCAAGAGACCCAGTACTTC. The gene calls are TRBV4-1 and TRBJ2-5; 8 bases match TRBD1. The CDR3 is made up of 15 amino acids. Germline V gives CDR1 MGHRA, CDR2 YSYEKL. V shed 3 bases, J shed 1 base, and the junction held 4 bases outside the gene matches.

The DNA for the CDR3 is TGTGCCAGCAGACTTCAGGGGGCGTCCGGGGAGCTGTTTTTT. Amino acids: CASRLQGASGELFF. The chain combines TRBV6-5 with TRBJ2-2, with 8 bases identical to TRBD1. With 6 bases clipped from V and 6 bases from J, the junction kept 6 bases outside the gene matches. This CDR3 is 14 amino acids long. Per germline, CDR1 MNHEY and CDR2 SVGAGI.

The V call is TRBV27, the J call TRBJ2-1; 9 positions match TRBD1. CDR3 length: 13 amino acids. The V and J ends lost 6 bases and 10 bases, in that order; junction bases with no gene match: 7. Looked up from germline, CDR1 is MNHEY and CDR2 is SMNVEV (reference sequence). CDR3 sequence: CASRRNTGGEQFF. DNA of the CDR3: TGTGCCAGCAGGAGGAACACAGGGGGCGAGCAGTTCTTC.

The chain's CDR3 is CVMGAARGYTF. The CDR3 region has the DNA TGTGTTATGGGGGCGGCGCGGGGCTACACCTTC. V gene TRBV19 combines with J gene TRBJ1-2; weak D call: TRBD1 (6 bases). This CDR3 comprises 11 residues. In germline, CDR1 is LNHDA, CDR2 SQIVND (reference sequence).

The J gene is TRBJ2-2, the V gene TRBV9; D is perhaps TRBD1 or TRBD2 (5 bases each). V lost 4 bases and J lost 5, with 15 bases in between. This CDR3 has 15 residues. Germline V gene sequence: CDR1 SGDLS, CDR2 YYNGEE. CDR3 in DNA: TGTGCCAGCAGCCCCCGGGCAGGGAGTACCGGGGAGCTGTTTTTT. This codes for CASSPRAGSTGELFF.

A single count supports this clone. The chain has TRBV5-5 and TRBJ2-7; possibly TRBD1 or TRBD2 for D (5 bases each). The CDR3 spans 13 residues. Germline CDR1 reads SGHKS; CDR2 reads YYEKEE (reference sequence). Trimming took off 4 bases at V and 7 bases at J, with 15 bases between the two ends. CDR3 sequence: CASSRDPSGEQYF. CDR3 in DNA: TGTGCCAGCAGCCGGGACCCCTCAGGAGAGCAGTACTTC.